A selection of T cell receptor beta chains follows, all from one sample in a study of shared clonotypes between healthy human individuals. Measured with immunoSEQ multiplex PCR; TCRdb has only the in-frame clones, and not every one. This repertoire shows about 2 million clones, over 85% found once; its top ten account for less than 1.5%. Sequencing used naive CD8+ T cells sorted from blood. These receptors all stem from a man in his late teens or twenties in good health. CDR3s include the opening cysteine and the closing phenylalanine or tryptophan.

cdr3_aa	v_call	j_call
CASSSRLAGVTDTQYF	TRBV28	TRBJ2-3
CASTVGQGGGTEAFF	TRBV7-9	TRBJ1-1
CASTKAGAAEAFF	TRBV19	TRBJ1-1
CASSQAEGAVNTEAFF	TRBV4-1	TRBJ1-1
CASSLASGALNEKLFF	TRBV28	TRBJ1-4
CASSLDRGHSNQPQHF	TRBV7-9	TRBJ1-5
CASSFGGTSGAWTDTQYF	TRBV7-8	TRBJ2-3
CASSHRTGTAEAFF	TRBV4-1	TRBJ1-1
CASSPIGTSYSPNPISYNEQFF	TRBV7-8	TRBJ2-1
CASSPRLAGGPDTQYF	TRBV19	TRBJ2-3
CASSVGRTPNTGELFF	TRBV9	TRBJ2-2
CASSLGGLAGGFEQFF	TRBV7-6	TRBJ2-1
CASSPRDRETQYF	TRBV7-9	TRBJ2-5
CASSQDGAPGQGWGGLFF	TRBV4-3	TRBJ1-4
CASSADPNTEAFF	TRBV10-2	TRBJ1-1
CASSLTYNEQFF	TRBV27	TRBJ2-1
CASSPRDGQNQPQHF	TRBV9	TRBJ1-5